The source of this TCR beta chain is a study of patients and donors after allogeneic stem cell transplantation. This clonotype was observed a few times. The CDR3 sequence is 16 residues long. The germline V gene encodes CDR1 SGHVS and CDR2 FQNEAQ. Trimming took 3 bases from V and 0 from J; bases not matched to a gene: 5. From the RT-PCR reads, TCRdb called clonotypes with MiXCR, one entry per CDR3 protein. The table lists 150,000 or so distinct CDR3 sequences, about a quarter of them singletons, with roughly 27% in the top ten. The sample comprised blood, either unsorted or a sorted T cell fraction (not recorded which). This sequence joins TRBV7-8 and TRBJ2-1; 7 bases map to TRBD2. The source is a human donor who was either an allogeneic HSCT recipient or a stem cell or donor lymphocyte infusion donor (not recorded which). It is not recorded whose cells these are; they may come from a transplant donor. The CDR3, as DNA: TGTGCCAGCAGCTTTGTTCGCGGGAGCTCCTACAATGAGCAGTTCTTC. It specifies CASSFVRGSSYNEQFF.